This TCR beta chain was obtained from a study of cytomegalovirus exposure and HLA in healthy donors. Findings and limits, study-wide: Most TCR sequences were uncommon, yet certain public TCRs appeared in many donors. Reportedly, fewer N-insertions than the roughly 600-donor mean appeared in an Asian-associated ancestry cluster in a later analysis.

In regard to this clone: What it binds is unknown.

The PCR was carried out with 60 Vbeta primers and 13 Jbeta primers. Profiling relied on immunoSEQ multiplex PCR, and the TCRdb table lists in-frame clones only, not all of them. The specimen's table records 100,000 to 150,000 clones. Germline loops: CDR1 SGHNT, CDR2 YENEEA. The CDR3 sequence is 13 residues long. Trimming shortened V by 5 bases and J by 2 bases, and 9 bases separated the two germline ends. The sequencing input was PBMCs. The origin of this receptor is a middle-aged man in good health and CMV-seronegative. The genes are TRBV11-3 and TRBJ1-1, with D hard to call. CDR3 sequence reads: CASSPGGNTEAFF. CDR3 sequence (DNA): TGTGCCAGCAGCCCCGGAGGAAACACTGAAGCTTTCTTT.